This T cell receptor beta chain was documented in a study of cytomegalovirus exposure and HLA in healthy donors (dated by TCRdb to the late 2010s). In the study overall: An earlier analysis of a few hundred of the donors reported 276 Gb of sequence data and 95 million to 130 million unique TCR beta sequences obtained from about 200 million T cells. Approximately 300 gigabases of sequencing data and around 85 million unique TCR sequences made up an early release that covered roughly 670 HLA-typed donors. Of the roughly 400 genotyped donors, roughly 80% fell in the genetic ancestry cluster associated with self-reported Caucasian donors. The study aimed to test whether signatures of past pathogen exposure could be identified by cataloging public T cell receptors. The study used immunosequencing to profile the T cell repertoires of under 700 subjects and linked those repertoires to cytomegalovirus serostatus. In addition to the first cohort of 650 to 800 subjects, a separate validation cohort of around 110 different subjects was used. The study combined high-throughput TCR immunosequencing, statistical association of individual TCRs with disease status, and machine learning to predict cytomegalovirus infection status. In a later analysis, previously published TCR beta repertoires from several hundred donors were re-analyzed and high-resolution HLA genotyping was added so that TCR occurrence patterns could be studied. The later analysis used no new phenotypic data to find candidate immune exposures, relying instead on TCR beta sequences and their occurrence across donors. In an earlier analysis of over 550 of the donors, high-throughput TCR beta sequencing was used to judge whether each TCR beta V gene segment behaved as functional or pseudogenic. Alongside the repertoire data, information on donor age, sex, ethnicity and CMV serostatus was compiled. In a later genetic analysis, genome-wide SNP genotypes for about three fifths of the 666 donors were used, and that subset was treated as a discovery cohort. All discovery cohort repertoires had been generated using a single sequencing platform. Both class I and class II loci were covered by HLA typing, at four-digit resolution. The number of donors typed differed by locus, with about 629-630 for A, B, C, DRB1 and DQB1, roughly 520 for DQA1, 606 for DPA1, and approximately 470 for DPB1. About five DR-DQ haplotypes were treated as single units for association and clustering because of strong linkage in the cohort. Across some 400 genotyped donors of the cohort, an average of about 240,000 unique TCR beta nucleotide sequences per donor were sequenced, and 15% to 20% of those sequences were non-productive. Study-wide findings and limitations: HLA typing was unavailable for some donors at each locus, so association tests used only the typed subset. In a later analysis, TCR association rates were found to vary across HLA loci, with the most associated TCRs seen for DRB1 alleles and the fewest for HLA-C alleles. Specific HLA alleles were associated with over 15,000 TCR beta sequences at a false discovery rate of 0.05 in a later analysis. Linkage disequilibrium might explain the correlated functional status among segregating V segments, but an unknown experimental factor could not be excluded. The sequencing pipeline was judged likely to have produced a cluster of highly shared sequence variants as a technical artifact. Most TCR sequences were observed very rarely across donors, whereas some public TCRs were present in many individuals. Most CMV-associated TCR beta chains appeared to be HLA-restricted in a later analysis, and the HLA associations seemed to be driven largely by CMV exposure. Assigning TCR associations to individual alleles was difficult when HLA alleles, especially DR and DQ, strongly co-occurred. The study gave a list of some 150 TCR beta chains associated with cytomegalovirus. According to a later genetic analysis, donors in an Asian-associated ancestry cluster had fewer N-insertions in productive TCRs than the approximately 700-donor mean. In vitro tests confirmed that a few of the cytomegalovirus-associated TCR beta chains recognize cytomegalovirus antigens. The cohort was sequenced for TCR beta chains only, and without alpha or paired-chain data the features that could be detected were limited. Because counts were too low, more than 15 rarely observed V segments, including chromosome 9 orphons, were excluded from the earlier analysis of about 500 of the donors. The classifier was reported to diagnose cytomegalovirus status with high specificity and sensitivity in both the original cohort and the validation cohort. Broadly in line with IMGT annotations, most TCR beta V segments showed up in productive rearrangements about 87% or about 30% of the time in an earlier analysis of 450 to 600 of the donors. V-gene and J-gene trimming of TCR beta chains was associated with a missense DCLRE1C variant in a later genetic analysis, and the association was replicated in an independent cohort. A further reported finding was that TCR beta sequences accurately predicted the HLA-A and HLA-B alleles for most subjects in the first cohort. The presence/absence analyses assumed that sequencing depth was roughly uniform across donors, and that assumption may not be true. In a later analysis, HLA-associated TCR beta chains were found to be more clonally expanded and to have lower generation probabilities than equally common non-associated chains. Several of the top co-occurrence clusters appeared to be linked to parvovirus B19, influenza, CMV and Epstein-Barr virus, according to a later analysis. Immune exposure information for the cohort was limited to CMV serostatus. It was suggested by the authors that the approach could potentially be generalized to other disease states and immunological phenotypes.

A note on this clone: Its antigen has not been determined. The input lacks base qualities; no much larger clone sits a single base away.

In total, 630 or so healthy bone marrow donors made up the cohort. At the time of sampling, every cohort member was nominally healthy, though immune exposures that went unrecorded were likely present. The donor tested CMV seropositive and was one of the 289 seropositive cohort members. A peripheral blood sample was provided by each donor, and peripheral blood mononuclear cells were used for TCR beta sequencing. Genomic DNA was extracted from the blood cell samples with the Qiagen DNeasy Blood Extraction Kit. Library generation was performed with the immunoSEQ multiplex PCR assay. The multiplex PCR relied on a mix of 60 forward primers for TCR Vbeta segments and 13 reverse primers for TCR Jbeta segments. A multiplex PCR assay on genomic DNA amplified the CDR3 region of rearranged TCR beta genes. The amplified TCR beta libraries were sequenced on the Illumina HiSeq System as 87-base-pair reads. Regarding the original processing steps: A later analysis counted some 74 million unique TCR beta chains across the roughly 700 repertoires, and roughly 11 million of these chains were shared by at least two donors. To remove PCR and sequencing errors, raw reads were error-corrected and collapsed into unique sequences using a nearest-neighbor algorithm that merged closely related sequences. To assign V, D and J gene segments, CDR3 sequences were aligned to IMGT reference sequences. For a sequence to be retained, a match of at least six nucleotides to both a V gene segment and a J gene segment was required. A rearrangement counted as productive if the CDR3 had no stop codons and remained in frame with V and J, and every other rearrangement counted as non-productive. Following IMGT convention, CDR3 was defined as the stretch from the second conserved V-encoded cysteine up to the conserved J-encoded phenylalanine. In an earlier analysis of some 550 of the donors, sequences lacking an unambiguous match to a single V gene segment were excluded. An earlier analysis of about 600 of the donors called V segments functional above 56.7% productive rearrangements and segregating when the between-donor standard deviation exceeded 5%. A statistical classification framework was built for diagnosing cytomegalovirus status from the catalog of TCR beta chain sequences. A later analysis assigned V and J genes by comparing TCR nucleotide sequences with IMGT/GENE-DB human TR gene sequences. The TCRdist pipeline was used in a later analysis to assign CDR3 sequences and most-parsimonious VDJ recombination scenarios. In a later analysis, each TCR beta chain was defined by its CDR3 amino acid sequence together with its V-gene family, and reads lacking a unique V-gene family were excluded. To address suspected cross-contamination and a sequencing artifact, a later analysis removed 450 to 700 highly shared, low-generation-probability nucleotide sequences. In a later analysis, a clonal expansion index for each public chain was calculated from normalized within-repertoire ranks of inferred template counts. A later analysis computed generation probabilities with a VDJ recombination model fitted to out-of-frame rearrangements, and checked the results against IGoR. A later analysis scored TCR-TCR, TCR-HLA and TCR-CMV co-occurrence with hypergeometric tests, applying a repertoire-size bias correction to TCR pairs. In a later analysis, false discovery rates were estimated by permuting HLA or CMV assignments 20 times. In a later analysis, co-occurring TCRs were grouped using DBSCAN, with TCRdist sequence similarity added in when clustering inside HLA-allele-positive subsets. Co-occurrence clustering excluded repertoires with fewer than 30,000 or more than 120,000 public chains, plus five with anomalous nucleotide sharing. Sourced from immuneACCESS, this table was stored by TCRdb with only in-frame sequences that have V and J called. A share of the clones is absent; for the studies checked, an unresolved V gene accounts for under half, and the remainder has no known explanation. From that table come the V and J calls and clone size; the DNA was used to work out D and trimming. The sample table lists under 150,000 clones, 70% to 85% of them with a count of one. About 2.4% of the sample is taken by the ten largest.

The source material was PBMCs. This sequence originates from a woman in her fifties or sixties in good health and CMV-seropositive.

The CDR3 reads as follows: CASSILTGTSTDTQYF. The DNA sequence reads TGTGCCAGTAGTATATTGACAGGGACTAGCACAGATACGCAGTATTTT. The V gene is TRBV19 and the J gene is TRBJ2-3; TRBD1 is possibly the D segment (7 matching bases). The CDR1 and CDR2 encoded by the germline V gene (reference sequence) are LNHDA and SQIVND. V is cut by 2 bases and J by 0 bases, and the space between the germline ends is 12 bases. Measured from the cysteine to the phenylalanine, the CDR3 is 16 residues long. Only the CDR3 region is kept as DNA, spanning 48 bases read in frame from base 1.